This is a list of T cell receptor beta chains from one sample in a study of a mutant IDH1 vaccine in newly diagnosed glioma. Their antigens remain unidentified. The assay was immunoSEQ multiplex PCR, and TCRdb's table has in-frame clones only and misses some. Among 30,000 to 45,000 clones listed, about 80% were seen once. Source: PBMCs, taken from a glioma patient whose treatment included an IDH1 peptide vaccine. The receptors come from a man aged 35 to 55 with glioma. Each CDR3 is given with its conserved first and last residue.

CDR3: CASSYVGGVETEAFF
V: TRBV6-5

CDR3: CASSRGQVMKETQYF
V: TRBV6-6

CDR3: CASSRMVGETQYF
V: TRBV6-5

CDR3: CASSVDPGSYEQYF
V: TRBV9

CDR3: CASSVLITGELFF
V: TRBV9

CDR3: CASSPGQQNTEAFF
V: TRBV18

CDR3: CASSVAGTAREKLFF
V: TRBV5-6

CDR3: CSVALLAGSGEQYF
V: TRBV29-1

CDR3: CATSRDRGYSFYEQYF
V: TRBV15

CDR3: CASSFHPPRRWEQYF
V: TRBV7-2

CDR3: CASRDRDRAYGYTF
V: TRBV6-1

CDR3: CASSLGDRNTGELFF
V: TRBV5-1

CDR3: CASSPGGTGGTYEQYF
V: TRBV5-1

CDR3: CASTYGDSNQPQHF
V: TRBV7-9

CDR3: CASSLDGGNEKLFF
V: TRBV11-1

CDR3: CASSQGTSDTGELFF
V: TRBV4-2

CDR3: CAWSTGYEQYF
V: TRBV30

CDR3: CASSIGFSSYEQYF
V: TRBV5-8

CDR3: CASSRGGPSPLHF
V: TRBV2

CDR3: CASSQGWGEGELFF
V: TRBV4-2

CDR3: CAISNPDRVDTEAFF
V: TRBV10-3

CDR3: CASSTTVNTEAFF
V: TRBV5-5

CDR3: CASSQLPGPLNTEAFF
V: TRBV4-2

CDR3: CASSDSGGAREQFF
V: TRBV2

CDR3: CASSLNFVSPLHF
V: TRBV5-6

CDR3: CASSEVQGYYEQYF
V: TRBV2

CDR3: CASDYGPGMNTEAFF
V: TRBV12-5

CDR3: CAVERGGPESYTF
V: TRBV6-1

CDR3: CASSTGQGHTGELFF
V: TRBV10-1

CDR3: CAISLEGTYGYTF
V: TRBV10-3

CDR3: CASSPGQGEATQYF
V: TRBV5-1

CDR3: CASSVLATNEKLFF
V: TRBV2

CDR3: CASSLALVDYGYTF
V: TRBV7-2

CDR3: CASTIRAGNSNQPQHF
V: TRBV28

CDR3: CASSEGSYGYTF
V: TRBV10-1

CDR3: CATSKDPRLAGGLYEQYF
V: TRBV15

CDR3: CASSWTSGGGELFF
V: TRBV7-2

CDR3: CSVVAGQGQPQHF
V: TRBV29-1

CDR3: CASSFQVGDEQYF
V: TRBV5-8

CDR3: CASSRDRKETQYF
V: TRBV6-5

CDR3: CASSLGSSLEGADTQYF
V: TRBV7-9

CDR3: CSAQGPHEQYF
V: TRBV20-1

CDR3: CASSLGAGWTDTQYF
V: TRBV11-2

CDR3: CASSPGSANTEAFF
V: TRBV7-2

CDR3: CASSPLRDSGRVDQPQHF
V: TRBV7-8

CDR3: CASSLGGFIGDTQYF
V: TRBV5-1

CDR3: CASSVDRVREYF
V: TRBV5-6

CDR3: CASSEGGGWGRQVHLHF
V: TRBV2

CDR3: CAISRGQGSPLHF
V: TRBV10-3

CDR3: CASSQQGRKTGELFF
V: TRBV14

CDR3: CAFSGGNYGYTF
V: TRBV30

CDR3: CASSQEGMLAGGTGELFF
V: TRBV4-1

CDR3: CSVEDPPFNRGLQETQYF
V: TRBV29-1

CDR3: CASSESRGIHLVTEQYF
V: TRBV10-1

CDR3: CASSPDSWNNEQFF
V: TRBV6-6

CDR3: CASGLVLPDRDEKLFF
V: TRBV12-5